Sequencing of this T cell receptor (beta chain) was carried out in a study of regulatory T cells in long-lasting Graves disease. Study results and limitations: No thyroid tissue was studied; the work used peripheral blood only.

Time point indicated: newly diagnosed GD, antithyroid drugs for less than 3 months. Researchers made the TCR library from RNA that was extracted from PBMCs. In building TCR beta libraries, iRepertoire HTBI primers were used together with Arm-PCR of CDR3 regions. TCRdb reanalysed the multiplex PCR reads using MiXCR and keeps one entry per CDR3 protein. This table holds 200,000 to 250,000 distinct CDR3 sequences, around 19% found once. This clonotype was seen repeatedly, ten times or more. What it binds is unknown. CDR3 length: 14 residues. Germline V lookup: CDR1 KGHSY, CDR2 FQNENV. The V segment lost 5 bases and the J segment 5 bases; nucleotides outside the gene matches: 5. These same data were also listed under a study on T cells in Graves' hyperthyroidism and ophthalmopathy.

The TCR originated in a woman in her twenties or thirties with Graves disease. The sample consisted of peripheral blood mononuclear cells (PBMCs), taken at new diagnosis, from a patient treated with antithyroid drugs. The chain is built from TRBV16 and TRBJ1-3, with TRBD1 matching over 8 bases. The CDR3 coding sequence is TGTGCCAGCAGCGGACAGGGAAGGAGAAACACCATATATTTT. As protein: CASSGQGRRNTIYF.